This T cell receptor (beta chain) was sequenced for a study of PD-1 blockade in classical Hodgkin lymphoma. Study outcomes and limitations: It was CD4+ TCR diversity, not CD8+, that rose significantly by C4D1. Diversity similar to that of newly diagnosed patients was seen at baseline in complete responders. Patients who began taking nivolumab under 1 year after ASCT were left out.

Assay used: immunoSEQ multiplex PCR; TCRdb lists only in-frame clones, some missing. The repertoire holds about 54,000 clones, approximately 90% seen once, with under 11% in the top ten. Following autologous stem cell transplantation, relapse occurred in every patient, and exposure to brentuximab vedotin varied. The study recorded best responses of complete response, partial response or progressive disease. V was pared by 0 bases and J by 3 bases, with 4 bases of the junction left unmatched. CDR3 length: 15 residues. Germline CDR1 reads SGHRS; CDR2 reads YFSETQ. Comments on this clone: Its target is not known.

This material consisted of peripheral blood mononuclear cells (PBMCs), taken before the second cycle of nivolumab. This TCR was recovered from a human donor with classical Hodgkin lymphoma. The rearrangement joins TRBV5-1 to TRBJ2-7, with TRBD1 matching over 9 bases. Here the CDR3 reads CASSLADRGSYEQYF. In DNA form, the CDR3 reads TGCGCCAGCAGCTTGGCGGACAGGGGTAGCTACGAGCAGTACTTC.